The text below deals with one T cell receptor (beta chain). Its antigen remains unidentified. The sequenced template was cDNA made from the entire isolated RNA. Data came from immunoSEQ multiplex PCR; TCRdb stores just in-frame clones and leaves some out. The data hold nearly 250,000 clones, with around 65% observed a single time. The source of the sample is a study of beta chain features in type 1 diabetes. Across the whole study: Patients were similar to healthy donors in age and gender (as well as in cell yields). General study results and limits: A potential influence of HLA type upon TCRB rearrangement remained unresolved herein. Diminished insertions and augmented deletions at VDJ junctions characterized type 1 diabetes patients.

Trimming cost V 7 bases and J 2 bases, with 12 bases left between them. The germline V gene has CDR1 SGHAT and CDR2 FQNNGV. There are 15 residues in the CDR3. Sequencing was carried out using naive CD4+ T cells from blood. The receptor's source is a young man in good health. V gene TRBV11-2 combines with J gene TRBJ2-6, with D perhaps TRBD1 or TRBD2 (5 bases each). The CDR3 loop reads CASTLLGAGANVLTF. CDR3 nucleotide sequence: TGTGCCAGCACCCTATTGGGGGCTGGGGCCAACGTCCTGACTTTC.